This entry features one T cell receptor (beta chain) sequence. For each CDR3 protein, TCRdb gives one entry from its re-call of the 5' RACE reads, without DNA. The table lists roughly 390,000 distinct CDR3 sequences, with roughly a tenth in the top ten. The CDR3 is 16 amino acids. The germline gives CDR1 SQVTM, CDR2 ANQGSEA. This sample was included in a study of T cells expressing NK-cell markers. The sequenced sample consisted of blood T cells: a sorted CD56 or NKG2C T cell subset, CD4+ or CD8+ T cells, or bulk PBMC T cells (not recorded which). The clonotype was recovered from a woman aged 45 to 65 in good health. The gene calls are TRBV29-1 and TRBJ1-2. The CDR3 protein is CSGNGRHWERDYGYTF.